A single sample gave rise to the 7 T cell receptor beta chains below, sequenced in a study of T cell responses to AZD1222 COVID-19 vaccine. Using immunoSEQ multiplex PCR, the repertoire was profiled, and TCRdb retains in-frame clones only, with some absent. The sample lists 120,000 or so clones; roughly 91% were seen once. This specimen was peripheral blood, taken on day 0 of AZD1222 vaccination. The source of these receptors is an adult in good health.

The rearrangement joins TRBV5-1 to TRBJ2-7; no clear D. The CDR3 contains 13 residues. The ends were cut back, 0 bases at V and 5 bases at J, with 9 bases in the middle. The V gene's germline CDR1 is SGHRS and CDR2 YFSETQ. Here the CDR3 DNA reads TGCGCCAGCAGCTTGGAATGGTCCCACGAGCAGTACTTC. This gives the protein CASSLEWSHEQYF.

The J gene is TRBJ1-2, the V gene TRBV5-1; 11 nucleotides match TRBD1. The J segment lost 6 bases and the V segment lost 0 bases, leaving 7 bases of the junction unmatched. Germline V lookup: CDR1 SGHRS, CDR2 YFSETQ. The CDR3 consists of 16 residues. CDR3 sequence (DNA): TGCGCCAGCAGCTTGGCCTTCGGGACAGGGGGTGATGGCTACACCTTC. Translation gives CASSLAFGTGGDGYTF. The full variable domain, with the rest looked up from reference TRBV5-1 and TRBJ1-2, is KAGVTQTPRYLIKTRGQQVTLSCSPISGHRSVSWYQQTPGQGLQFLFEYFSETQRNKGNFPGRFSGRQFSNSRSEMNVSTLELGDSALYLCASSLAFGTGGDGYTFGSGTRLTVV.

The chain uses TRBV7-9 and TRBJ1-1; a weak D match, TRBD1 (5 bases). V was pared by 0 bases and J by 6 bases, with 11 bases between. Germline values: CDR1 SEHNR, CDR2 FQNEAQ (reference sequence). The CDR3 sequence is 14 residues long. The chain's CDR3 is CASSLALGDPEAFF. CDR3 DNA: TGTGCCAGCAGCTTAGCGCTTGGGGACCCTGAAGCTTTCTTT.

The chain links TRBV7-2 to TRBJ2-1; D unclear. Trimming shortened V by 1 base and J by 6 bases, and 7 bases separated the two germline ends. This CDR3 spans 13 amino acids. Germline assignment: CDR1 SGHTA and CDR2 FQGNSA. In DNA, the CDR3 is TGTGCCAGCAGCTTAGTTACGTCCAATGAGCAGTTCTTC. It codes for CASSLVTSNEQFF.

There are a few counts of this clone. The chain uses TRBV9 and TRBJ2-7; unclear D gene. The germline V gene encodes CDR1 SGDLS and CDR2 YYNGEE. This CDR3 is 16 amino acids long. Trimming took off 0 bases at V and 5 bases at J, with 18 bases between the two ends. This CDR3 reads CASSVAMRSDQNEQYF. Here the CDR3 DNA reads TGTGCCAGCAGCGTAGCTATGAGGTCGGATCAGAACGAGCAGTACTTC.

Written as DNA, the CDR3 is TGTGCCACCGCTAGGATCTATAATGAAAAACTGTTTTTT. As protein: CATARIYNEKLFF. The chain carries TRBV15 and TRBJ1-4, with unresolved D. CDR3 length: 13 residues. The germline V gene encodes CDR1 LNHNV and CDR2 YYDKDF (reference sequence). The V end lost 8 bases, the J end lost 4 bases, and 11 bases lay between the germline ends.

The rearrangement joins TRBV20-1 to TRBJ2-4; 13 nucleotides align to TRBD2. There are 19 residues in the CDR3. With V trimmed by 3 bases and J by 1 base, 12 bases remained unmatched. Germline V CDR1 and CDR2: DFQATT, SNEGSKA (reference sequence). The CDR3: CSASYMGTSGVRAKNIQYF. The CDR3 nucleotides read TGCAGTGCTAGTTATATGGGGACTAGCGGGGTAAGGGCCAAAAACATTCAGTACTTC.